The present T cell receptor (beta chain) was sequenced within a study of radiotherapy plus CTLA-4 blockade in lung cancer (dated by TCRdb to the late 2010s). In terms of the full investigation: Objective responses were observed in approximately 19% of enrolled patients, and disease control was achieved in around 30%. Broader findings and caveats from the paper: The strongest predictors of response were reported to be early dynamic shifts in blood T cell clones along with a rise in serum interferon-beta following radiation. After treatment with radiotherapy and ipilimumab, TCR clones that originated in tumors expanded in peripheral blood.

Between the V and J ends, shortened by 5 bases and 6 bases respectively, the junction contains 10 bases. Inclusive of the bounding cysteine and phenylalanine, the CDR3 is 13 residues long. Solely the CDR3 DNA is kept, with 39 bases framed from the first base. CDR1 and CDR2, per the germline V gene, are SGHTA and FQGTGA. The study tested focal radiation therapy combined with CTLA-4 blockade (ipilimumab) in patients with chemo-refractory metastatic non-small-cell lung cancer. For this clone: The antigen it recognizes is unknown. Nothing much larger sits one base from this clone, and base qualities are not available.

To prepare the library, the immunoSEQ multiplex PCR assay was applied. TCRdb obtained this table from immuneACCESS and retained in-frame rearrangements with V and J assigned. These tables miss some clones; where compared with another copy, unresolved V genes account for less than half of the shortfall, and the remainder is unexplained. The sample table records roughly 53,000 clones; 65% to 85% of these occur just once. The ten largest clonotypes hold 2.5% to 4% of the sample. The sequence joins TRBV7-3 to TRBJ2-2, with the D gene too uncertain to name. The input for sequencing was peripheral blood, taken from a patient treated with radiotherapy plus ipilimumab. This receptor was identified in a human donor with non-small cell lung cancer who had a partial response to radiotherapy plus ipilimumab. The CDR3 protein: CASSPITSGELFF. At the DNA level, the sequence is TGTGCCAGCAGCCCTATAACTTCCGGGGAGCTGTTTTTT.